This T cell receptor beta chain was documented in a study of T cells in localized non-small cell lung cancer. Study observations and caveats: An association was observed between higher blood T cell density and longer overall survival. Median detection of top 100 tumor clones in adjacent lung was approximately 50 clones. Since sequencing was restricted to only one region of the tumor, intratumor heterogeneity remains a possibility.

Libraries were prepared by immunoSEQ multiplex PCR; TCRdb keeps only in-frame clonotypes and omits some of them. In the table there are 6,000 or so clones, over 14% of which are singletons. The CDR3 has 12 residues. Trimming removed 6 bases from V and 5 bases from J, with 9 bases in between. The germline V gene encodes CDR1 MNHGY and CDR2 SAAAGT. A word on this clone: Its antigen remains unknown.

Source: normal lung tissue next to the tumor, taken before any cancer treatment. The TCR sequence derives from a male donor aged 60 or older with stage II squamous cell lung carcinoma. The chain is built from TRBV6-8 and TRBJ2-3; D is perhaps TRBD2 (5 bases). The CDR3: CASSFGRDTQYF. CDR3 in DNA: TGTGCCAGCAGCTTTGGGAGAGATACGCAGTATTTT.